This T cell receptor (beta chain) was identified during a study of cytomegalovirus exposure and HLA in healthy donors. Study observations and caveats: Analysis was carried out at a later point, and it linked a missense DCLRE1C variant to TCR beta V- and J-gene trimming. About 87% or about 30% of the time was how often most TCR beta V segments were productive, according to an earlier analysis. In vitro experiments confirmed that three CMV-associated chains were specific for CMV antigens.

This CDR3 has 15 amino acids. In regard to this clone: Its antigen is not identified.

Healthy individuals who donated bone marrow served as the donors. PCR employed 60 Vbeta and 13 Jbeta primers. TCRdb keeps only in-frame clones here, not all; method: immunoSEQ multiplex PCR. The table includes 120,000 or so clones, around 82% detected once. J is TRBJ2-7 and V is TRBV21-1; no DNA check was done on the table's D call, TRBD2. TRBV21-1 represents a pseudogene. The receptor was isolated from a woman in her 40s in good health and CMV-seropositive. Sequenced sample: PBMCs. The CDR3 sequence is CASPWRLTFSYEQYF. DNA for the CDR3: TGTGCCAGCCCCTGGCGGCTCACATTCTCCTACGAGCAGTACTTC.